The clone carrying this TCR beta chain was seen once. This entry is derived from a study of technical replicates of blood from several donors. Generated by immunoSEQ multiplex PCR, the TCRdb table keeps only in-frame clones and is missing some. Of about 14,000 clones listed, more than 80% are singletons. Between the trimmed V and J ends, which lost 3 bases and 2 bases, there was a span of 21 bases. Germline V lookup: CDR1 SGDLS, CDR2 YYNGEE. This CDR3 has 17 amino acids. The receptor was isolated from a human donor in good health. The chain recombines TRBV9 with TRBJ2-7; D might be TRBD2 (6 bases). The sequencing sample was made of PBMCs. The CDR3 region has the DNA TGTGCCAGCAGCGCCACCCTTGGGGGGTTCAGGCCCTACGAGCAGTACTTC. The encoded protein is CASSATLGGFRPYEQYF.